Below are 6 T cell receptor beta chains sequenced from a single sample in a study of blood T cell repertoires in COVID-19 (dated by TCRdb to 2020 to 2021). The library relied on the immunoSEQ multiplex PCR assay. What TCRdb holds here is the immuneACCESS table cut down to in-frame rearrangements. Part of the clones is not present; checked against another copy, under half of the missing clones reflect an unresolved V gene, and the others are unexplained. The sample table holds around 83,000 clones, of which about 83% were seen once. The ten largest clones take up about 14% of the sample. The sample was peripheral blood. These receptors originate from a woman aged 70-85 years with acute or convalescent COVID-19.

The chain has TRBV4-1 and TRBJ1-2; D gene unclear. The CDR3 covers 12 residues. Germline V gene data show CDR1 as MGHRA and CDR2 as YSYEKL. Trimming cost V 0 bases and J 8 bases, with 7 bases left between them. CDR3 sequence reads: CASSQERGGYTF. In nucleotides, the CDR3 is TGCGCCAGCAGCCAAGAAAGAGGAGGCTACACCTTC.

This rearrangement joins TRBV19 to TRBJ1-3, with D possibly TRBD1 on 5 matching bases. V was shortened by 2 bases and J by 0 bases, with 8 bases between the two germline ends. Germline V gives CDR1 LNHDA, CDR2 SQIVND (reference sequence). The CDR3 loop spans 15 amino acids. The DNA of the CDR3 is TGTGCCAGTAGTATAACAGGCCACTCTGGAAACACCATATATTTT. Translating it yields CASSITGHSGNTIYF.

The V and J genes are TRBV4-1 and TRBJ1-2; D perhaps matches TRBD1 (5 bases). This CDR3 has 13 residues. V lost 1 base and J 8 bases, leaving 11 bases between the germline ends. Germline V gene lookup returns CDR1 MGHRA and CDR2 YSYEKL. DNA for the CDR3: TGCGCCAGCAGCCAAGCAGGGTTAGGCGGCTACACCTTC. Translation: CASSQAGLGGYTF.

This chain links TRBV29-1 with TRBJ2-5, with D maybe TRBD2 (7 bases). Between the trimmed V and J ends, which lost 6 bases and 5 bases, there was a span of 16 bases. Germline values: CDR1 SQVTM, CDR2 ANQGSEA. The length of the CDR3 is 13 residues. DNA of the CDR3: TGCAGCGTCGGAGGGGGGGTGGGGGAGACCCAGTACTTC. It encodes CSVGGGVGETQYF.

The chain links TRBV18 to TRBJ1-1, with 8 bases lining up with TRBD1. Germline CDR1 and CDR2: KGHSH and LQKENI. The CDR3 consists of 14 residues. Trimming cost V 2 bases and J 4 bases; bases outside gene matches: 3. CDR3 DNA sequence: TGTGCCAGCTCACCAGTACAGGGGGTCACTGAAGCTTTCTTT. Its protein is CASSPVQGVTEAFF. The variable domain in full, with the rest retrieved from reference TRBV18 and TRBJ1-1, is NAGVMQNPRHLVRRRGQEARLRCSPMKGHSHVYWYRQLPEEGLKFMVYLQKENIIDESGMPKERFSAEFPKEGPSILRIQQVVRGDSAAYFCASSPVQGVTEAFFGQGTRLTVV.

The CDR3 loop is CASSDGAGGPDTQYF. The CDR3 DNA reads TGTGCCAGCAGTGACGGTGCGGGGGGGCCAGATACGCAGTATTTT. V gene TRBV6-4 combines with J gene TRBJ2-3; 9 bases are a match to TRBD2. Unmatched junction bases numbered 4, after V lost 2 bases and J lost 4 bases. Germline V gene data show CDR1 as MRHNA and CDR2 as SNTAGT. CDR3 length: 15 residues.